The 24 T cell receptor beta chains below were found in one sample sequenced in a study of blood T cell repertoires in COVID-19 (dated by TCRdb to 2019 to 2021). Library construction relied on the immunoSEQ multiplex PCR assay. This is the immuneACCESS table as TCRdb keeps it, with only in-frame sequences that have V and J called. A part of the clones is gone; compared with another copy, unresolved V genes explain less than half, and the rest is unexplained. The sample table holds 250,000 or so clones, of which 88% were seen once. About 3.1% of the sample is held by the ten biggest clonotypes. Sequenced material: PBMCs or T cells enriched from blood (not recorded which). All receptors come from a woman in her 40s who had been exposed to COVID-19.

Only a few counts were recorded for this clone. This sequence joins TRBV9 and TRBJ1-2; 7 positions agree with TRBD1. Germline values: CDR1 SGDLS, CDR2 YYNGEE. V shed 0 bases and J 4 bases; nucleotides not matched to a gene: 6. This CDR3 is built from 15 residues. The CDR3 sequence: CASSVERGRAYGYTF. CDR3 coding DNA: TGTGCCAGCAGCGTAGAGAGGGGGCGCGCCTATGGCTACACCTTC.

The chain has TRBV19 and TRBJ1-5; TRBD1 agrees at 11 bases. Germline values: CDR1 LNHDA, CDR2 SQIVND (reference sequence). The junction had 11 bases not matched to a gene; V was cut back by 4 bases and J by 9 bases. CDR3 length: 16 amino acids. The CDR3 protein is CASSKGGQGGLGPQHF. Here the CDR3 DNA reads TGTGCCAGTAGTAAGGGGGGACAGGGGGGCCTTGGGCCCCAGCATTTT.

The chain couples TRBV4-3 to TRBJ2-1; unclear D gene. The germline V and J ends were trimmed by 0 bases and 0 bases, with 9 bases remaining between them. The CDR3 contains 16 residues. Germline V gene lookup returns CDR1 LGHNA and CDR2 YSLEER. CDR3 nucleotide sequence: TGCGCCAGCAGCCAAGAAGTCTGGCTCTCCTACAATGAGCAGTTCTTC. Protein product: CASSQEVWLSYNEQFF.

The V call is TRBV25-1, the J call TRBJ1-4; 8 bases agree with TRBD1. This CDR3 region has 16 residues. The J segment lost 7 bases and the V segment lost 6 bases, leaving 13 bases of the junction unmatched. Per the germline V gene, CDR1 is MGHDK and CDR2 is SYGVNS. As DNA, the CDR3 is TGTGCCAGCAGCCCTAAAGGACAGGGACGAGGTGAAAAACTGTTTTTT. Its protein product is CASSPKGQGRGEKLFF.

V usage is TRBV29-1 and J usage is TRBJ1-1, with a possible D match to TRBD1 (5 bases). V shed 5 bases and J shed 4 bases, with 8 bases lying between them. Germline V gene lookup returns CDR1 SQVTM and CDR2 ANQGSEA. The CDR3 extends over 11 amino acids. The CDR3 is CSVRGSTEAFF. The CDR3 DNA sequence: TGCAGCGTTAGGGGTAGCACTGAAGCTTTCTTT.

This chain connects TRBV7-9 to TRBJ1-1, with 7 bases lining up with TRBD1. CDR1 is SEHNR and CDR2 is FQNEAQ in the germline V gene (reference sequence). This CDR3 spans 14 amino acids. Trimming took 5 bases from V and 5 from J; bases not matched to a gene: 8. This chain's CDR3 is CASSLGQVGTEAFF. CDR3 sequence (DNA): TGTGCCAGCAGCCTAGGACAGGTTGGGACTGAAGCTTTCTTT.

There are a few counts of this clone. V is TRBV30 and J is TRBJ2-7, with TRBD1 matching 7 bases. CDR1 is GTSNPN, CDR2 SVGIG, per germline (reference sequence). This CDR3 is built from 13 residues. Losses at the gene ends were 1 base for V and 4 bases for J; bases not matched to a gene: 4. CDR3: CAWSAGTAYEQYV. In DNA form, the CDR3 reads TGTGCCTGGAGTGCCGGGACAGCATACGAGCAGTACGTC.

The V call is TRBV27, the J call TRBJ1-6; 7 positions match TRBD1. Germline CDR1 MNHEY, CDR2 SMNVEV (reference sequence). V lost 8 bases, J lost 9 bases, and 13 bases stayed unmatched. This CDR3 contains 15 residues. As DNA, the CDR3 is TGTGCCAGCGGAAATCGAAGGGACAGCGGTTCACCCCTCCACTTT. It specifies CASGNRRDSGSPLHF.

The V and J genes are TRBV10-3 and TRBJ1-3; 8 bases line up with TRBD1. Germline assignment: CDR1 ENHRY and CDR2 SYGVKD. CDR3 length equals 13 residues. J lost 4 bases, V lost 5 bases, and 1 base had no gene match. CDR3 protein: CAISRQGGNTIYF. The CDR3, as DNA: TGTGCCATCAGTAGACAGGGGGGAAACACCATATATTTT.

CDR3 sequence reads: CASSLPGQGRYGYTF. Written as DNA, the CDR3 is TGTGCCAGCAGTTTGCCTGGACAGGGAAGATATGGCTACACCTTC. V usage is TRBV6-5 and J usage is TRBJ1-2; 8 nucleotides line up with TRBD1. This CDR3 contains 15 residues. Trimming cost V 4 bases and J 5 bases; bases outside gene matches: 9. Germline CDR1 MNHEY, CDR2 SVGAGI.

The genes are TRBV28 and TRBJ1-5; no clear D gene. Germline CDR1 and CDR2: MDHEN and SYDVKM. The CDR3 is made up of 15 amino acids. V lost 6 bases, J lost 3 bases, and 15 bases lay in between. The CDR3 reads CASRGLGRANQPQHF. Here the CDR3 DNA reads TGTGCCAGCAGGGGTCTGGGGAGAGCCAATCAGCCCCAGCATTTT. The full variable domain, with the rest looked up from reference TRBV28 and TRBJ1-5, is DVKVTQSSRYLVKRTGEKVFLECVQDMDHENMFWYRQDPGLGLRLIYFSYDVKMKEKGDIPEGYSVSREKKERFSLILESASTNQTSMYLCASRGLGRANQPQHFGDGTRLSIL.

The rearrangement joins TRBV7-2 to TRBJ2-3; TRBD2 aligns across 10 bases. Germline loops: CDR1 SGHTA, CDR2 FQGNSA. CDR3 length: 16 residues. The J segment lost 5 bases and the V segment lost 1 base, leaving 6 bases of the junction unmatched. CDR3 sequence (DNA): TGTGCCAGCAGCTTAGTTAGCGGGAGGCTAGGAGATACGCAGTATTTT. Its protein product is CASSLVSGRLGDTQYF.

This chain connects TRBV27 to TRBJ1-2; D gene uncertain. This CDR3 is 14 amino acids long. With 3 bases removed from V and 4 bases from J, the gap between germline ends came to 12 bases. CDR1 and CDR2 from the germline V gene are MNHEY and SMNVEV (reference sequence). CDR3 sequence (DNA): TGTGCCAGCAGTTTTGCCAACAATGCCTATGGCTACACCTTC. This codes for CASSFANNAYGYTF.

The genes are TRBV3-1 (or the pseudogene TRBV3-2) and TRBJ2-2, with a possible D match to TRBD2 (5 bases). The CDR3 loop spans 13 amino acids. CDR1 and CDR2 (germline): LGHDT, YNNKEL (reference sequence). The V and J ends lost 1 base and 5 bases respectively, with 5 bases between them. CDR3 in DNA: TGTGCCAGCAGCCAAGCGGGGACCGGGGAGCTGTTTTTT. This sequence encodes CASSQAGTGELFF.

V and J are TRBV19 and TRBJ1-1, with D unresolved. Looked up from germline, CDR1 is LNHDA and CDR2 is SQIVND (reference sequence). The CDR3 runs to 15 residues. V lost 0 bases and J lost 0, with 8 bases in between. CDR3 amino acids: CASSIDQKMNTEAFF. CDR3 nucleotide sequence: TGTGCCAGTAGTATAGATCAGAAGATGAACACTGAAGCTTTCTTT.

The chain couples TRBV7-9 to TRBJ1-1, with 9 bases aligning to TRBD1. The V gene end was trimmed by 5 bases and the J gene end by 5 bases; junction bases not matched to a gene: 9. The CDR3 extends over 15 amino acids. Germline V CDR1 and CDR2: SEHNR, FQNEAQ (reference sequence). The CDR3 coding sequence is TGTGCCAGCAGCACGCCGGGACAGGGAGGGACTGAAGCTTTCTTT. It is translated as CASSTPGQGGTEAFF.

The chain employs TRBV5-1 and TRBJ1-2, with no clear D. With 4 bases removed from V and 0 bases from J, the gap between germline ends came to 16 bases. The germline CDR1 and CDR2 sequences are SGHRS and YFSETQ. CDR3 size: 16 residues. The CDR3 protein is CASSKNEGSANYGYTF. In nucleotides, the CDR3 is TGCGCCAGCAGCAAAAACGAGGGCAGCGCTAACTATGGCTACACCTTC. The entire variable domain, with the rest obtained from reference TRBV5-1 and TRBJ1-2, is as follows: KAGVTQTPRYLIKTRGQQVTLSCSPISGHRSVSWYQQTPGQGLQFLFEYFSETQRNKGNFPGRFSGRQFSNSRSEMNVSTLELGDSALYLCASSKNEGSANYGYTFGSGTRLTVV.

The CDR3 loop is CASSTRTENTEAFF. The CDR3 bases are TGTGCCAGCAGCACACGGACAGAGAACACTGAAGCTTTCTTT. This rearrangement joins TRBV9 to TRBJ1-1; weak D call: TRBD1 (6 bases). This CDR3 is built from 14 residues. The V end lost 4 bases, the J end lost 1 base, and 11 bases lay between the germline ends. The germline V gene encodes CDR1 SGDLS and CDR2 YYNGEE.

Worth noting for this clone: A read error may produce the germline difference seen at one junction end. The V call is TRBV5-1, the J call TRBJ1-1; D is possibly TRBD1 (6 bases). CDR3 length: 15 amino acids. Germline V CDR1 and CDR2: SGHRS, YFSETQ. The CDR3 reads CASSLDRSPGDEAFF. As DNA, the CDR3 is TGTGCCAGCAGCTTGGATCGGAGCCCAGGGGACGAAGCTTTCTTT.

The V gene is TRBV15, the J gene TRBJ1-5; 7 bases align to TRBD1. V trimming: 5 bases; J trimming: 3 bases; junction bases outside the gene matches: 16. The CDR3 runs 18 residues. Germline V gene data show CDR1 as LNHNV and CDR2 as YYDKDF (reference sequence). DNA of the CDR3: TGTGCCACCAGCGGCCTCGGAAAAGGACAGGTCTTCAATCAGCCCCAGCATTTT. This encodes CATSGLGKGQVFNQPQHF. Filled out from reference TRBV15 and TRBJ1-5, the complete variable domain reads DAMVIQNPRYQVTQFGKPVTLSCSQTLNHNVMYWYQQKSSQAPKLLFHYYDKDFNNEADTPDNFQSRRPNTSFCFLDIRSPGLGDTAMYLCATSGLGKGQVFNQPQHFGDGTRLSIL.

On this clone: In the same sample, other DNA sequences code for this CDR3. The CDR3: CASSQAPGGSYGYTF. DNA for the CDR3: TGTGCCAGCAGCCAAGCGCCAGGGGGTTCCTATGGCTACACCTTC. J is TRBJ1-2 and V is TRBV4-2; 7 bases match TRBD1. The length of the CDR3 is 15 residues. J lost 4 bases, V lost 1 base, and 6 bases had no gene match. Germline loops: CDR1 LGHNA, CDR2 YNFKEQ.

The J gene is TRBJ2-1, the V gene TRBV7-9; a possible D gene is TRBD2 (6 bases). Germline V CDR1 and CDR2: SEHNR, FQNEAQ (reference sequence). The CDR3 has 12 amino acids. Trimming removed 11 bases from V and 8 bases from J, with 16 bases in between. The CDR3 region is CASRLVWDEQFF. CDR3 bases: TGTGCCTCTCGACTAGTCTGGGATGAGCAGTTCTTC. The full variable domain, with the rest looked up from reference TRBV7-9 and TRBJ2-1, is DTGVSQNPRHKITKRGQNVTFRCDPISEHNRLYWYRQTLGQGPEFLTYFQNEAQLEKSRLLSDRFSAERPKGSFSTLEIQRTEQGDSAMYLCASRLVWDEQFFGPGTRLTVL.

The V gene is TRBV12-3 or TRBV12-4, the J gene TRBJ2-5; D not certain. V was pared by 3 bases and J by 7 bases, with 12 bases between. The CDR3 extends over 13 amino acids. In nucleotides, the CDR3 is TGTGCCAGCAGTTTCGGCCCAGGCAGGACCCAGTACTTC. Translation gives CASSFGPGRTQYF.

The V call is TRBV6-1, the J call TRBJ1-5; D unclear. Germline values: CDR1 MNHNS, CDR2 SASEGT. CDR3 length: 14 amino acids. Trimming pared 3 bases from V and 4 bases from J, leaving 10 bases between. CDR3 sequence (DNA): TGTGCCAGCAGTGATGAAGGGAGTAATCAGCCCCAGCATTTT. Protein product: CASSDEGSNQPQHF.